The T cell receptor beta chain described here comes from a study of metastatic and nonmetastatic thyroid tumors. Germline V gene sequence: CDR1 LGHNA, CDR2 YSLEER. CDR3 size: 15 residues. Trimming took 5 bases from V and 11 from J; bases not matched to a gene: 13. TCRdb re-called the PCR reads via MiXCR. This sample has 60,000 or so clones, with 25% to 30% found just once. Until they underwent thyroid surgery, no patient had received any treatment. This clone occurred a few times. The V call is TRBV4-3, the J call TRBJ1-1, with 11 bases fitting TRBD1. The sequence was obtained from a female donor with papillary thyroid cancer or a benign thyroid nodule (not recorded which). Some clones in this sample may be carry-over from other donors' samples. Source material: blood. The CDR3: CASSEGTGGKEGAFF. In nucleotides, the CDR3 is TGCGCCAGCAGCGAAGGGACAGGGGGAAAGGAGGGTGCTTTCTTT.